This TCR beta chain appears in the sequencing data of a study of cytomegalovirus exposure and HLA in healthy donors. Turning to the study itself: HLA-typed donors contributed some 83 million unique TCRs, which were held in an early data release.

General study findings and limits: Apparent HLA restriction characterized most CMV-associated TCR beta chains in a later analysis. Sequencing likely generated an artifact that appeared as a cluster of highly shared sequence variants. Researchers reported in a later analysis that a missense DCLRE1C variant was tied to TCR beta V- and J-gene trimming.

Worth noting for this clone: No antigen is known for it.

Primers: 60 Vbeta forward and 13 Jbeta reverse. Generated by immunoSEQ multiplex PCR, the TCRdb table keeps only in-frame clones and is missing some. The specimen's table records about 74,000 clones. This TCR was sampled from a female donor in good health and CMV-seropositive. Sequencing used PBMCs.

The CDR3 reads CASSIGPIPNTQYF. CDR3 sequence (DNA): TGTGCCAGTAGTATTGGGCCGATCCCCAATACGCAGTATTTT. The chain joins TRBV19 to TRBJ2-3; D gene unclear. V was cut by 3 bases and J by 7 bases, with 14 bases left in between. The CDR3 totals 14 residues. Germline V gives CDR1 LNHDA, CDR2 SQIVND (reference sequence).